This TCR beta chain was sequenced in a study of T cell changes during pregnancy in multiple sclerosis. Deletions cut 0 bases from V and 4 bases from J, with 13 bases between. CDR3 length: 15 residues. Per germline, CDR1 SGHKS and CDR2 YYEKEE (reference sequence). Sequenced by immunoSEQ multiplex PCR; TCRdb stores in-frame clones only, minus some. The sample has more than 25,000 clones, 87% seen once. This clone is medium-sized by share. The TCR comes from a female donor with multiple sclerosis, enrolled in a pregnancy study. The chain recombines TRBV5-5 with TRBJ1-1; perhaps TRBD1 as D (5 bases). The specimen comprised CD8+ T cells from peripheral blood mononuclear cells, sampled in the first trimester of pregnancy. The CDR3 sequence: CASSLEKEGSTEAFF. The CDR3 nucleotides read TGTGCCAGCAGCTTGGAGAAGGAGGGGAGCACTGAAGCTTTCTTT.